This TCR beta chain was documented in a study of T cell responses to AZD1222 COVID-19 vaccine. Sequenced by immunoSEQ multiplex PCR; TCRdb stores in-frame clones only, minus some. Of around 130,000 clones listed, about 88% are singletons. Germline V lookup: CDR1 SGHRS, CDR2 YFSETQ. The CDR3 contains 12 residues. Trimming pared 2 bases from V and 2 bases from J, leaving 3 bases between. This clone has just one count. The sample holds other DNA sequences that translate to the same CDR3. The chain couples TRBV5-1 to TRBJ2-3; D uncertain. The clonotype originates from an adult who received the AZD1222 COVID-19 vaccine. Specimen: peripheral blood, collected 28 days after the second AZD1222 dose. This chain's CDR3 is CASSFDTDTQYF. CDR3 DNA: TGCGCCAGCAGCTTTGACACAGATACGCAGTATTTT.